Below, one T cell receptor beta chain is given with its context. Its target is unknown. There are 15 residues in the CDR3. Germline loops: CDR1 SGHRS, CDR2 YFSETQ. J was trimmed by 0 bases and V by 4 bases; bases with no gene match: 3. This sample stems from a study of T-cell reconstitution after alpha-beta-depleted transplantation in children. Notes on the study in general: In patients about two months after transplant, alpha-beta T cells reportedly arose from several hundred expanded graft clones. T cells produced anew were the main source of T-cell counts and diversity one year after transplant.

Preparation of the TCRbeta library used unique molecular identifiers. TCRdb analysed the PCR reads with MiXCR anew, one entry per CDR3 protein. The sample has roughly 790,000 distinct CDR3 sequences; less than 20% are singletons. The V gene is TRBV5-1, the J gene TRBJ1-2; 10 bases match TRBD1. The TCR was taken from a male patient younger than 18 who had a stem cell transplant for acute lymphoblastic leukemia, so the T cells may come from the graft donor. The specimen was PBMCs, mostly from graft donor cells, collected 360 days after TCRalphabeta/CD19-depleted stem cell transplant. In nucleotides, the CDR3 is TGCGCCAGCAGCCGGGACAGGGGAGCTAACTATGGCTACACCTTC. Residues: CASSRDRGANYGYTF. The complete variable domain, with remaining parts taken from reference TRBV5-1 and TRBJ1-2, reads KAGVTQTPRYLIKTRGQQVTLSCSPISGHRSVSWYQQTPGQGLQFLFEYFSETQRNKGNFPGRFSGRQFSNSRSEMNVSTLELGDSALYLCASSRDRGANYGYTFGSGTRLTVV.